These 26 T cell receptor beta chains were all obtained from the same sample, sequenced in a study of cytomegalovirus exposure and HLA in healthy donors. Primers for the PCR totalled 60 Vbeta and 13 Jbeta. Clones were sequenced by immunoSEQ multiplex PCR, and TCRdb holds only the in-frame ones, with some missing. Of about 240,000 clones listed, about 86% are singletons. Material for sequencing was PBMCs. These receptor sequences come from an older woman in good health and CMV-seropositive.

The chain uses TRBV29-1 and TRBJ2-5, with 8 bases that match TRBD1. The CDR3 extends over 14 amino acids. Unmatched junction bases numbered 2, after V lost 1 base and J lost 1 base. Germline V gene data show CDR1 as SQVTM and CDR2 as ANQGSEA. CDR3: CSVEGQGAQETQYF. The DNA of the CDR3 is TGCAGCGTTGAAGGGCAGGGGGCCCAAGAGACCCAGTACTTC. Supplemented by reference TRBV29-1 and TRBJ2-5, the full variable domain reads SAVISQKPSRDICQRGTSLTIQCQVDSQVTMMFWYRQQPGQSLTLIATANQGSEATYESGFVIDKFPISRPNLTFSTLTVSNMSPEDSSIYLCSVEGQGAQETQYFGPGTRLLVL.

The CDR3 DNA is TGCGCCAGTAGACTAGCGCGACTGGACGAGCAGTACTTC. Encoded protein: CASRLARLDEQYF. The rearrangement uses TRBV10-2 and TRBJ2-7, with 8 positions matching TRBD2. J was trimmed by 5 bases and V by 9 bases; bases with no gene match: 9. Germline V gives CDR1 WSHSY, CDR2 SAAADI. The CDR3 runs to 13 residues.

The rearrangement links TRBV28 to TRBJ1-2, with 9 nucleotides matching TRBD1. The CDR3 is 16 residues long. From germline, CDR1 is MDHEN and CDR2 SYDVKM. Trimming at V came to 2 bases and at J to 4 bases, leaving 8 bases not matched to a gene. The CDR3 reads CASSLMVDRGLYGYTF. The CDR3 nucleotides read TGTGCCAGCAGTTTAATGGTGGACAGGGGCCTCTATGGCTACACCTTC.

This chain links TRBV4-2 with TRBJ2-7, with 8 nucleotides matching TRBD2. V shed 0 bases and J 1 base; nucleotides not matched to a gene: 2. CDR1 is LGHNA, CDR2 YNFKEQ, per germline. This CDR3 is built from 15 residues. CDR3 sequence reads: CASSQDGGRSYEQYF. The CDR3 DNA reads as TGTGCCAGCAGCCAAGATGGCGGGAGGTCCTACGAGCAGTACTTC.

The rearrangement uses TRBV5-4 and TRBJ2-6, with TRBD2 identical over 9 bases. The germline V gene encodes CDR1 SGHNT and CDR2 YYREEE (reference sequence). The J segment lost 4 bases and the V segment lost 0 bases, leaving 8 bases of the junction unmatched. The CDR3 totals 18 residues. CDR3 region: CASSLDLREGRGANVLTF. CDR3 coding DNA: TGTGCCAGCAGCTTGGACTTGCGGGAGGGGAGAGGGGCCAACGTCCTGACTTTC.

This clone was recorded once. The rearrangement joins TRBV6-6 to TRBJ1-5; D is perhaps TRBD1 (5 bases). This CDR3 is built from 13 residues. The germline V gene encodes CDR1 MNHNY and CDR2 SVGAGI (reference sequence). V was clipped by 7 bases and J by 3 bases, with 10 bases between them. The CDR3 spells CASTPQANQPQHF. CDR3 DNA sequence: TGTGCCAGCACCCCACAGGCCAATCAGCCCCAGCATTTT.

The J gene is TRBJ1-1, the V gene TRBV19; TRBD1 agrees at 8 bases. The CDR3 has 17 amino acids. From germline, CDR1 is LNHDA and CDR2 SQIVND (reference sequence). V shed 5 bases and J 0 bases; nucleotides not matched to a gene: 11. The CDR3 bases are TGTGCCAGTAGTCCTTTTCCCGGGACAGGAATGAACACTGAAGCTTTCTTT. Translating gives CASSPFPGTGMNTEAFF.

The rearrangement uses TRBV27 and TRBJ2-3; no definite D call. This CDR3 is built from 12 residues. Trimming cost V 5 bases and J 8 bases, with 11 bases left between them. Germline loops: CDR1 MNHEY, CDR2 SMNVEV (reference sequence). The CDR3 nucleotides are TGTGCCAGCAGTGGGTTGCGAGGTACGCAGTATTTT. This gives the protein CASSGLRGTQYF.

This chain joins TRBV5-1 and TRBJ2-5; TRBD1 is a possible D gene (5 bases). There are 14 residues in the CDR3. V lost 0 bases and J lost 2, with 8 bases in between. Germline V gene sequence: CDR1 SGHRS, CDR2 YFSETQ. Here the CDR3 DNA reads TGCGCCAGCAGCTTGGGAGACAGACAAGAGACCCAGTACTTC. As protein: CASSLGDRQETQYF.

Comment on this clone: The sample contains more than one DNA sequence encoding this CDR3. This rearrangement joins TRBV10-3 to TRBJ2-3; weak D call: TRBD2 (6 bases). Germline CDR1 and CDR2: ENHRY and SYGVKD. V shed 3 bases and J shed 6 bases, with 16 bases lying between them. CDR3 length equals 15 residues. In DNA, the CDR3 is TGTGCCATCAGTGAAGGGACTCCAGGTAGGGATACGCAGTATTTT. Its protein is CAISEGTPGRDTQYF.

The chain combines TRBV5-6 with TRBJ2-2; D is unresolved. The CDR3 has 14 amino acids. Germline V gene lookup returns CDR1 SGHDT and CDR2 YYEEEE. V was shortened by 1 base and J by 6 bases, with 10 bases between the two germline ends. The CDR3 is CASSLRSFPGELFF. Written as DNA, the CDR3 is TGTGCCAGCAGCTTGAGGAGTTTCCCCGGGGAGCTGTTTTTT.

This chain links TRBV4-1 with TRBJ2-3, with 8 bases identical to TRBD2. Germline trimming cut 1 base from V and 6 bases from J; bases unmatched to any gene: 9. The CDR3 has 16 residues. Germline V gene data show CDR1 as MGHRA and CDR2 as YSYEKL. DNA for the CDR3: TGCGCCAGCAGCCAAGCAGCGGGAGCTGGGGTGGATACGCAGTATTTT. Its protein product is CASSQAAGAGVDTQYF.

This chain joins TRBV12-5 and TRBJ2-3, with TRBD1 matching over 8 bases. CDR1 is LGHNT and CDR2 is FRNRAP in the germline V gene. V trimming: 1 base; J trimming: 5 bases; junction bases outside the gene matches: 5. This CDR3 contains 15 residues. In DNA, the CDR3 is TGTGCTAGTGGTTTGGGGACAGGGAGCGTAGATACGCAGTATTTT. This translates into CASGLGTGSVDTQYF.

CDR3 amino acids: CAIATREGLAGQVAFVDTQYF. The CDR3 coding sequence is TGTGCCATCGCCACCCGTGAGGGACTAGCGGGCCAGGTCGCCTTCGTGGATACGCAGTATTTT. The chain joins TRBV10-3 to TRBJ2-3; 12 nucleotides match TRBD2. The ends lost 8 bases at V and 6 bases at J; junction bases unmatched: 27. This CDR3 has 21 residues. Germline V gene data show CDR1 as ENHRY and CDR2 as SYGVKD.

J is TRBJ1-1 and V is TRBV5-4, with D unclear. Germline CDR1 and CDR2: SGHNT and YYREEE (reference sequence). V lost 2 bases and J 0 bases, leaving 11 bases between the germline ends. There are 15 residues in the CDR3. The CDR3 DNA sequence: TGTGCCAGCAGCTTTGGCAACACAATGAACACTGAAGCTTTCTTT. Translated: CASSFGNTMNTEAFF.

CDR3 nucleotide sequence: TGTGCCATCAGTGAGTCGGACAGGGGCTATGGCTACACCTTC. Translating it yields CAISESDRGYGYTF. This chain joins TRBV10-3 and TRBJ1-2, with 9 nucleotides matching TRBD1. This CDR3 is 14 amino acids long. The germline CDR1 and CDR2 sequences are ENHRY and SYGVKD. Unmatched junction bases numbered 0, after V lost 0 bases and J lost 4 bases.

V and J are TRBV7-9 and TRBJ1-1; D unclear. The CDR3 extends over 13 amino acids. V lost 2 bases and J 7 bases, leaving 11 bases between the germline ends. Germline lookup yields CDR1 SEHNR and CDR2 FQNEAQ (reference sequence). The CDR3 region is CASSLSGVGEAFF. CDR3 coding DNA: TGTGCCAGCAGCTTATCCGGGGTGGGTGAAGCTTTCTTT.

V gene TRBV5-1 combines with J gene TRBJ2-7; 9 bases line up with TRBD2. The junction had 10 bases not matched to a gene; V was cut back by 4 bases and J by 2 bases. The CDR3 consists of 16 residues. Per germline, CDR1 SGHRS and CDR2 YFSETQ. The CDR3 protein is CASSPTSGSFTYEQYF. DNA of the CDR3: TGCGCCAGCAGCCCAACTAGCGGGTCTTTTACCTACGAGCAGTACTTC.

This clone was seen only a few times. The CDR3 nucleotides are TGTGCCAGCAGCTTCAGGGGGGAGGATGAGCAGTTCTTC. Amino acids: CASSFRGEDEQFF. This sequence joins TRBV7-9 and TRBJ2-1; tentative D call: TRBD1 (7 bases). The germline V gene encodes CDR1 SEHNR and CDR2 FQNEAQ (reference sequence). Trimming removed 3 bases from V and 8 bases from J, with 11 bases in between. CDR3 size: 13 residues.

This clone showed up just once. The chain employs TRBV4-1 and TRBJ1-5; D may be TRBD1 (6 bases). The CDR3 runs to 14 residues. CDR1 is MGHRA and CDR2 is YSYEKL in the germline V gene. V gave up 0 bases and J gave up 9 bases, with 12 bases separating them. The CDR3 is CASSQETGSLPQHF. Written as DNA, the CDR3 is TGCGCCAGCAGCCAAGAGACAGGTTCTTTGCCCCAGCATTTT.

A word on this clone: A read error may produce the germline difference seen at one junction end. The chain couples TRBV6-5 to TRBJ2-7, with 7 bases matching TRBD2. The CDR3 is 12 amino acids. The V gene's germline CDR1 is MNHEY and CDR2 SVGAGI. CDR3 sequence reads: CASSYQGRERYF. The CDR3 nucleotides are TGTGCCAGCAGTTACCAAGGGAGGGAGCGGTACTTC.

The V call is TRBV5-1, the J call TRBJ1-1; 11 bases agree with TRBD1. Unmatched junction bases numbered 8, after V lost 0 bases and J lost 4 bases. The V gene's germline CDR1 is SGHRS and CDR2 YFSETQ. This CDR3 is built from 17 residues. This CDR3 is CASSLGTGGGTVTEAFF. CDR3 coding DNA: TGCGCCAGCAGCTTGGGGACAGGGGGCGGTACGGTCACTGAAGCTTTCTTT. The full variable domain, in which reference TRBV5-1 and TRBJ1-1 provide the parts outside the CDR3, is KAGVTQTPRYLIKTRGQQVTLSCSPISGHRSVSWYQQTPGQGLQFLFEYFSETQRNKGNFPGRFSGRQFSNSRSEMNVSTLELGDSALYLCASSLGTGGGTVTEAFFGQGTRLTVV.

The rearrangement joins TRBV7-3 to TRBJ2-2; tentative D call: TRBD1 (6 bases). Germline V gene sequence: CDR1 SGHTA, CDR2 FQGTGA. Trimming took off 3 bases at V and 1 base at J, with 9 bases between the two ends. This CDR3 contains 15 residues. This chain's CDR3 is CASSLDSLNTGELFF. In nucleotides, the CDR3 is TGTGCCAGCAGCTTGGACAGCTTGAACACCGGGGAGCTGTTTTTT.

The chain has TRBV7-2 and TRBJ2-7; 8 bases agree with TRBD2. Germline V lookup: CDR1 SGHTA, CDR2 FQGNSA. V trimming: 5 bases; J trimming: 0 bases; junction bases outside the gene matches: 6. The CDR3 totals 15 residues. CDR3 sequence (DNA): TGTGCCAGCAGCCCCGGGGGGGGTCTCTCCTACGAGCAGTACTTC. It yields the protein CASSPGGGLSYEQYF. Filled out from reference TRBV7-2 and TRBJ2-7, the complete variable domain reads GAGVSQSPSNKVTEKGKDVELRCDPISGHTALYWYRQSLGQGLEFLIYFQGNSAPDKSGLPSDRFSAERTGGSVSTLTIQRTQQEDSAVYLCASSPGGGLSYEQYFGPGTRLTVT.

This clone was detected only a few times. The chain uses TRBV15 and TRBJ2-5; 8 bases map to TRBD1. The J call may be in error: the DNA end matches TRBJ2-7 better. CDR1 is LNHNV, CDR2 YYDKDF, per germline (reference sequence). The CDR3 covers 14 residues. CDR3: CATSGGQGAYEQYF. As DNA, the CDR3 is TGTGCCACCAGCGGAGGACAGGGCGCCTACGAGCAGTACTTC.

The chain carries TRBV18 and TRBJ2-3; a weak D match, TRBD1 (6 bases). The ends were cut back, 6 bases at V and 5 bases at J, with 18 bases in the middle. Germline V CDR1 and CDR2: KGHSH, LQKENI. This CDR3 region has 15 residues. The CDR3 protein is CASSKQTQGIDTQYF. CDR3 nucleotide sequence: TGTGCCAGCTCCAAACAAACACAGGGAATAGATACGCAGTATTTT. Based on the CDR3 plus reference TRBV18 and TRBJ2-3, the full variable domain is NAGVMQNPRHLVRRRGQEARLRCSPMKGHSHVYWYRQLPEEGLKFMVYLQKENIIDESGMPKERFSAEFPKEGPSILRIQQVVRGDSAAYFCASSKQTQGIDTQYFGPGTRLTVL.